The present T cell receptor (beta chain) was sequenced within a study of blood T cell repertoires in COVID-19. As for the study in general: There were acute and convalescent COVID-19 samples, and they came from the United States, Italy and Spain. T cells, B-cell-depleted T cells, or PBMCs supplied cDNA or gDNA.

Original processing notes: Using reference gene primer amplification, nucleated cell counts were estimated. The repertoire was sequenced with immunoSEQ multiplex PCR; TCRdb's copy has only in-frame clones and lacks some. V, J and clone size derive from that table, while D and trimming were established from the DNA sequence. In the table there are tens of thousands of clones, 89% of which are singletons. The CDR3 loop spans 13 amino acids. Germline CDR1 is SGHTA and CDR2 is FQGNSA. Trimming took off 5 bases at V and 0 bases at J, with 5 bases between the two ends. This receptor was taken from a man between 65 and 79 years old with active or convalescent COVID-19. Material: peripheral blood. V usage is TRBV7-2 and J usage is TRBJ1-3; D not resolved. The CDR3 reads CASSPSSGNTIYF. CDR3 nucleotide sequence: TGTGCCAGCAGCCCGAGCTCTGGAAACACCATATATTTT.